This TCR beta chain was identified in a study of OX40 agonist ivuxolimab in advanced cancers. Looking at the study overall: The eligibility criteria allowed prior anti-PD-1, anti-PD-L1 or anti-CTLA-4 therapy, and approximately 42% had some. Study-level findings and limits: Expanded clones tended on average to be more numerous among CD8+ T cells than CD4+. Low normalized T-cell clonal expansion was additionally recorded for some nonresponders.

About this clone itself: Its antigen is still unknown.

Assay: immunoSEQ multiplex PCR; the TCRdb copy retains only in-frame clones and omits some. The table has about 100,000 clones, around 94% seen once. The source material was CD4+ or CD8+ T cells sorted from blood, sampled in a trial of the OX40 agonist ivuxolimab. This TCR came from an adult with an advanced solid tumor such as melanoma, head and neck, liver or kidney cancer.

CDR3 coding DNA: TGTGCCAGCAGTCAATGGGGACTAGCGGGGGATCGGGGCACAGATACGCAGTATTTT. Its translation is CASSQWGLAGDRGTDTQYF. This chain connects TRBV27 to TRBJ2-3; 14 bases map to TRBD2. The trim removed 5 bases at V and 1 base at J, leaving 11 bases unmatched. This CDR3 is built from 19 residues. Germline V lookup: CDR1 MNHEY, CDR2 SMNVEV (reference sequence).